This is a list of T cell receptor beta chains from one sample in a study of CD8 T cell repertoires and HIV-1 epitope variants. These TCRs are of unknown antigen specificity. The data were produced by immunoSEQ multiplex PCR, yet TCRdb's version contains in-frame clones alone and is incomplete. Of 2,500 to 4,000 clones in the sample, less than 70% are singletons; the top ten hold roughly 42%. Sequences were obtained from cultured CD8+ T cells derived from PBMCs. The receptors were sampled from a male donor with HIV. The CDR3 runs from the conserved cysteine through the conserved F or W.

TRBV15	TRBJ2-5	CATSDGEEGIETQYF
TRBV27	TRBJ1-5	CASSPGTGGAQHF
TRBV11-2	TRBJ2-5	CASSFPNFETQYF
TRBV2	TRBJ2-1	CASIAGVYNEQFF
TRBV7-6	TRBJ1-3	CASSQDRTTGNTIYF
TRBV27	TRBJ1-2	CASSFWPLSDGYTF
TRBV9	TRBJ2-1	CASSVVRTGYNEQFF
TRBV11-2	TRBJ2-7	CASSGWSNPYEQYF
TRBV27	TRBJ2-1	CASSWSGGALLYNEQFF
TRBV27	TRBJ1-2	CASSLLTGSGYTF
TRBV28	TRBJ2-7	CASSLTVRMGTSDSYEQYF
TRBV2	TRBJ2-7	CASSEAGPYEQYF
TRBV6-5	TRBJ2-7	CASSRTGGTWNEQYF
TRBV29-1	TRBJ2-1	CSVLQRANEQFF
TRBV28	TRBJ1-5	CASSLTGGNQPQHF
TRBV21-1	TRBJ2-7	CASSIKMNGPGCQGGEQYF
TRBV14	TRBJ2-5	CASSQERAGGQETQYF
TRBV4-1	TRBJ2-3	CASSQDRLAGTTDTQYF
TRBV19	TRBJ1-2	CASRGGLDRGSTF
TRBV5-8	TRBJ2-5	CASSPGVRSYQETQYF
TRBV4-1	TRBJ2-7	CASSPGLALGEQYF
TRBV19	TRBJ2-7	CASSMGVAGEEQYF
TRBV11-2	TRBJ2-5	CASSHGGAAQETQYF
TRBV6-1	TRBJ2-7	CASRGSPLGGNEQYF